These 24 T cell receptor beta chains were sequenced from one sample in a study of CD8 T cells in Susac syndrome. Random hexamers were used to reverse transcribe an amount of roughly 0.5 to 1 ug RNA. TCRdb called the immunoSEQ multiplex PCR reads again in MiXCR, with one record for every CDR3 protein. The sample carries 230,000 or so distinct CDR3 sequences, around 95% recorded once. Sequencing was carried out using CD4+ T cells from PBMCs. The receptors were sampled from a human donor with multiple sclerosis.

The chain is built from TRBV28 and TRBJ2-7, with D perhaps matching TRBD2 (6 bases). The germline CDR1 and CDR2 sequences are MDHEN and SYDVKM. V lost 10 bases to trimming and J lost 2 bases, with 15 bases between them. There are 13 residues in the CDR3. The CDR3 sequence: CATVRGLAYEQYF. CDR3 nucleotides: TGTGCCACGGTGCGGGGACTGGCCTACGAGCAGTACTTC.

There are a few counts of this clonotype. The V and J genes are TRBV12-3 or TRBV12-4 and TRBJ2-5; possible D gene TRBD1, 6 bases. The V end lost 5 bases, the J end lost 5 bases, and 15 bases lay between the germline ends. This CDR3 region has 14 residues. DNA of the CDR3: TGTGCCAGCAGTCTGCAGGGGTCTGTGGAGACCCAGTACTTC. This translates into CASSLQGSVETQYF.

The gene calls are TRBV29-1 and TRBJ2-1; 7 positions agree with TRBD2. Germline CDR1 SQVTM, CDR2 ANQGSEA. CDR3 length: 15 residues. Germline trimming cut 6 bases from V and 7 bases from J; bases unmatched to any gene: 15. CDR3 coding DNA: TGCAGCGTCAGAGGGAGGGCACGAGTAGGGAATGAGCAGTTCTTC. Translating it yields CSVRGRARVGNEQFF.

This chain joins TRBV27 and TRBJ1-5; unclear D gene. This CDR3 region has 14 residues. Trimming took off 2 bases at V and 5 bases at J, with 10 bases between the two ends. Germline V gene lookup returns CDR1 MNHEY and CDR2 SMNVEV (reference sequence). The CDR3 DNA reads TGTGCCAGCAGTTTAGACCAGGCTTATCAGCCCCAGCATTTT. It encodes CASSLDQAYQPQHF.

V gene TRBV6-1 combines with J gene TRBJ2-6; possible D gene TRBD2, 5 bases. Germline V gene sequence: CDR1 MNHNS, CDR2 SASEGT. This CDR3 is 15 amino acids long. The ends were cut back, 4 bases at V and 0 bases at J, with 7 bases in the middle. CDR3 nucleotide sequence: TGTGCCAGCAGTGGAGGGATCTCTGGGGCCAACGTCCTGACTTTC. Amino acid sequence: CASSGGISGANVLTF.

V and J are TRBV29-1 and TRBJ2-2; D is undetermined. The CDR3 spans 11 residues. V lost 1 base to trimming and J lost 5 bases, with 2 bases between them. Germline-derived CDR1 and CDR2 are SQVTM and ANQGSEA. CDR3 in DNA: TGCAGCGTTGAAGGAACCGGGGAGCTGTTTTTT. Protein product: CSVEGTGELFF.

The chain has TRBV7-2 and TRBJ2-4; maybe TRBD2 (6 bases). The germline V and J ends were trimmed by 5 bases and 8 bases, with 13 bases remaining between them. The CDR3 is 13 residues long. The germline CDR1 and CDR2 sequences are SGHTA and FQGNSA. For the CDR3, the DNA is TGTGCCAGCAGCCAAGGACCGGGGGACATTCAGTACTTC. It yields the protein CASSQGPGDIQYF.

The genes are TRBV2 and TRBJ1-4; D is ambiguous. The V gene lost 7 bases and the J gene lost 0 bases, with 12 bases spanning the gap. CDR1 and CDR2 from the germline V gene are SNHLY and FYNNEI. The CDR3 runs to 15 residues. The CDR3 DNA sequence: TGTGCCAGCACACAGCTAAGCGCAACTAATGAAAAACTGTTTTTT. Translating it yields CASTQLSATNEKLFF. Drawing the rest from reference TRBV2 and TRBJ1-4, the complete variable domain is EPEVTQTPSHQVTQMGQEVILRCVPISNHLYFYWYRQILGQKVEFLVSFYNNEISEKSEIFDDQFSVERPDGSNFTLKIRSTKLEDSAMYFCASTQLSATNEKLFFGSGTQLSVL.

The chain is built from TRBV25-1 and TRBJ2-7; a weak D match, TRBD2 (6 bases). There are 13 residues in the CDR3. Germline CDR1 reads MGHDK; CDR2 reads SYGVNS. Trimming took off 7 bases at V and 0 bases at J, with 10 bases between the two ends. This CDR3 is CASTRGTSYEQYF. CDR3 coding DNA: TGTGCCAGCACCCGGGGGACCTCCTACGAGCAGTACTTC.

The chain has TRBV7-7 and TRBJ2-5; D is unresolved. This CDR3 has 13 amino acids. CDR1 is SSHAT and CDR2 is FNYEAQ in the germline V gene (reference sequence). V was cut by 5 bases and J by 5 bases, with 12 bases left in between. The CDR3 is CASSIDGWETQYF. CDR3 nucleotide sequence: TGTGCCAGCAGCATAGACGGGTGGGAGACCCAGTACTTC.

The V and J genes are TRBV30 and TRBJ2-2, with D perhaps TRBD2 (5 bases). Deletions cut 5 bases from V and 0 bases from J, with 13 bases between. This CDR3 comprises 15 residues. Germline CDR1 and CDR2: GTSNPN and SVGIG (reference sequence). CDR3 bases: TGTGCCTGGCGGAATAGCGAGACGAACACCGGGGAGCTGTTTTTT. Its translation is CAWRNSETNTGELFF.

The gene calls are TRBV20-1 and TRBJ2-5; 7 nucleotides align to TRBD1. Losses at the gene ends were 0 bases for V and 1 base for J; bases not matched to a gene: 5. Germline-derived CDR1 and CDR2 are DFQATT and SNEGSKA (reference sequence). The CDR3 covers 15 residues. The DNA for the CDR3 is TGCAGTGCTAGAGATTTGGACAGGCCCCAAGAGACCCAGTACTTC. Translating it yields CSARDLDRPQETQYF.

This chain uses TRBV29-1 with TRBJ1-1; TRBD1 agrees at 11 bases. This CDR3 region has 14 residues. Germline loops: CDR1 SQVTM, CDR2 ANQGSEA. Germline trimming cut 7 bases from V and 5 bases from J; bases unmatched to any gene: 9. The CDR3 bases are TGCAGCGCCGGGGTTGGACAGGGGGCAACTGAAGCTTTCTTT. It specifies CSAGVGQGATEAFF.

The CDR3 DNA sequence: TGTGCCAGCAGTACCAGGGGGCGACCTGAAGCTTTCTTT. Translating it yields CASSTRGRPEAFF. This chain uses TRBV6-5 with TRBJ1-1, with TRBD1 identical over 8 bases. This CDR3 contains 13 residues. Germline CDR1 and CDR2: MNHEY and SVGAGI. V lost 5 bases and J lost 6; bases outside the gene matches: 5.

The rearrangement uses TRBV20-1 and TRBJ1-5; D not certain. CDR3 size: 14 residues. Germline-derived CDR1 and CDR2 are DFQATT and SNEGSKA (reference sequence). The CDR3 protein is CSWARAPSNQPQHF. The CDR3 DNA reads TGCAGCTGGGCAAGGGCCCCAAGCAATCAGCCCCAGCATTTT.

This chain links TRBV28 with TRBJ2-5; TRBD2 matches at 7 bases. V dropped 3 bases and J dropped 3; count of bases not matched to a gene: 10. The CDR3 totals 16 residues. Germline V CDR1 and CDR2: MDHEN, SYDVKM. The CDR3 sequence is CASSFMRGLLKETQYF. CDR3 DNA: TGTGCCAGCAGTTTTATGAGGGGACTACTTAAAGAGACCCAGTACTTC.

This chain connects TRBV20-1 to TRBJ2-7; no firm D call. This CDR3 has 13 amino acids. V was clipped by 3 bases and J by 0 bases, with 9 bases between them. From germline, CDR1 is DFQATT and CDR2 SNEGSKA (reference sequence). CDR3 nucleotide sequence: TGCAGTGCTAGCGTACAGAACTCCTACGAGCAGTACTTC. Translated: CSASVQNSYEQYF.

V and J are TRBV6-5 and TRBJ1-2; weak D call: TRBD1 (5 bases). The length of the CDR3 is 16 residues. Germline V gene sequence: CDR1 MNHEY, CDR2 SVGAGI. V dropped 0 bases and J dropped 7 bases, with 18 bases sitting between them. The CDR3 DNA reads as TGTGCCAGCAGTTACTCGAGTATACGGGGACGGGGTGGCTACACCTTC. It specifies CASSYSSIRGRGGYTF.

The CDR3 nucleotides read TGTGCCAGCAGTTACGGGGGGCTTGGTGAAAAACTGTTTTTT. This translates into CASSYGGLGEKLFF. The chain links TRBV6-5 to TRBJ1-4; the D gene is possibly TRBD1 (6 bases). Trimming shortened V by 2 bases and J by 7 bases, and 11 bases separated the two germline ends. Germline V CDR1 and CDR2: MNHEY, SVGAGI. The CDR3 runs to 14 residues.

The J gene is TRBJ1-2, the V gene TRBV20-1; TRBD1 matches at 7 bases. Germline V gene lookup returns CDR1 DFQATT and CDR2 SNEGSKA (reference sequence). V was pared by 5 bases and J by 8 bases, with 8 bases of the junction left unmatched. There are 12 residues in the CDR3. For the CDR3, the DNA is TGCAGTGCTCCGGGACAGCCGGAGGGCTACACCTTC. It translates to CSAPGQPEGYTF.

The chain carries TRBV30 and TRBJ1-2; D possibly corresponds to TRBD1 (5 bases). V was clipped by 0 bases and J by 5 bases, with 16 bases between them. CDR1 GTSNPN and CDR2 SVGIG come from the germline V gene (reference sequence). The CDR3 runs 15 residues. CDR3 loop: CAWSVPQGIGYGYTF. The CDR3 coding sequence is TGTGCCTGGAGTGTACCTCAGGGCATAGGGTATGGCTACACCTTC.

The chain employs TRBV3-1 and TRBJ2-7; 8 nucleotides align to TRBD2. The CDR3 length is 14 residues. The V gene's germline CDR1 is LGHDT and CDR2 YNNKEL (reference sequence). Trimming cost V 2 bases and J 2 bases; bases outside gene matches: 2. The CDR3 loop is CASSQTSGTYEQYF. Written as DNA, the CDR3 is TGTGCCAGCAGCCAAACTAGCGGAACCTACGAGCAGTACTTC.

This rearrangement joins TRBV20-1 to TRBJ2-5; 10 bases line up with TRBD2. The V gene's germline CDR1 is DFQATT and CDR2 SNEGSKA (reference sequence). CDR3 size: 14 residues. The J segment lost 2 bases and the V segment lost 6 bases, leaving 6 bases of the junction unmatched. The CDR3 nucleotides are TGCAGTGCCCCTGGACTAGCGGCACAAGAGACCCAGTACTTC. It specifies CSAPGLAAQETQYF.

This rearrangement joins TRBV29-1 to TRBJ1-1; D remains unclear. Germline V CDR1 and CDR2: SQVTM, ANQGSEA. The length of the CDR3 is 13 residues. Trimming removed 4 bases from V and 5 bases from J, with 14 bases in between. CDR3 sequence reads: CSVAAGQDTEAFF. CDR3 DNA: TGCAGCGTTGCGGCCGGCCAGGATACTGAAGCTTTCTTT.